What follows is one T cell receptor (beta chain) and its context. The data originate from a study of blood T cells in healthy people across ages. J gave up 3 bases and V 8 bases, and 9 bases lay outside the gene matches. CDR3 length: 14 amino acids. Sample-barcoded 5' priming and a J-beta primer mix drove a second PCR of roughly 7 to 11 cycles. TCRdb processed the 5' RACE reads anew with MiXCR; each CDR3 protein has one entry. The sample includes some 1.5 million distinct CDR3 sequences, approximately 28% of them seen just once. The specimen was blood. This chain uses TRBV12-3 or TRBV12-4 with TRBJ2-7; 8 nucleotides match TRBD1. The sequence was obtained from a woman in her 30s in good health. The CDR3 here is CASGATGTGYEQYF. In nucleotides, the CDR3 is TGTGCCAGCGGTGCAACCGGGACAGGCTACGAGCAGTACTTC.